One sample yielded the 22 T cell receptor beta chains listed below, sequenced in a study of T-cell reconstitution after alpha-beta-depleted transplantation in children. Library preparation (for TCRbeta) was performed with unique molecular identifiers. TCRdb processed the PCR reads anew with MiXCR; each CDR3 protein has one entry. The repertoire holds 600,000 to 700,000 distinct CDR3 sequences, with roughly 15% as singletons. The source material was PBMCs from the stem cell graft donor, sampled from the stem cell graft. These receptors originate from a human donor who donated a stem cell graft to a child with acute myeloid leukemia.

The chain employs TRBV5-5 and TRBJ2-7; TRBD1 matches at 7 bases. V was pared by 5 bases and J by 3 bases, with 8 bases of the junction left unmatched. There are 14 residues in the CDR3. From germline, CDR1 is SGHKS and CDR2 YYEKEE (reference sequence). CDR3 bases: TGTGCCAGCAGAAAAGAGGGGGCCTACTACGAGCAGTACGTC. Encoded protein: CASRKEGAYYEQYV.

At least ten counts were recorded for this clonotype. V usage is TRBV7-2 and J usage is TRBJ2-7; tentatively, D is TRBD1 (5 bases). CDR1 and CDR2 from the germline V gene are SGHTA and FQGNSA. This CDR3 contains 15 residues. The germline V and J ends were trimmed by 2 bases and 3 bases, with 14 bases remaining between them. The CDR3 region is CASSLNPGLDYEQYV. The CDR3 coding sequence is TGTGCCAGCAGCTTAAATCCAGGGCTCGACTACGAGCAGTACGTC.

This clonotype came up many times. This rearrangement joins TRBV5-6 to TRBJ1-1, with 8 bases that match TRBD1. V shed 0 bases and J 4 bases; nucleotides not matched to a gene: 5. Germline CDR1 reads SGHDT; CDR2 reads YYEEEE. This CDR3 has 15 residues. CDR3 nucleotide sequence: TGTGCCAGCAGCTTGGGGACAGGGAGGACCACTGAAGCTTTCTTT. It is translated as CASSLGTGRTTEAFF.

This clonotype occurred a few times. The V gene is TRBV7-2, the J gene TRBJ1-6; D remains ambiguous. Trimming shortened V by 5 bases and J by 10 bases, and 9 bases separated the two germline ends. Germline V lookup: CDR1 SGHTA, CDR2 FQGNSA. The CDR3 is 12 residues long. CDR3 residues: CASSLRRSPLHF. DNA for the CDR3: TGTGCCAGCAGCCTACGCAGGTCACCCCTCCACTTT.

The genes are TRBV20-1 and TRBJ2-2; TRBD2 matches at 9 bases. This CDR3 contains 14 residues. Trimming removed 4 bases from V and 5 bases from J; junction bases left unmatched: 5. Germline assignment: CDR1 DFQATT and CDR2 SNEGSKA (reference sequence). In nucleotides, the CDR3 is TGCAGTGCTATCGGGACTAGCCATACCGGGGAGCTGTTTTTT. It yields the protein CSAIGTSHTGELFF.

This clonotype was observed many times. CDR3 protein: CASSPAGATEAFF. The CDR3 DNA follows: TGTGCCAGCAGTCCCGCAGGGGCCACTGAAGCTTTCTTT. V is TRBV12-3 or TRBV12-4 and J is TRBJ1-1; TRBD1 is a possible D gene (6 bases). Trimming took 5 bases from V and 4 from J, leaving 11 bases between them. CDR3 length equals 13 residues.

The chain uses TRBV11-2 and TRBJ2-1; 10 bases match TRBD2. There are 18 residues in the CDR3. Per germline, CDR1 SGHAT and CDR2 FQNNGV. Trimming cost V 6 bases and J 1 base; bases outside gene matches: 12. The CDR3 bases are TGTGCCAGCAGGGTATGGAGCGGGGGGGTGGAATCCTACAATGAGCAGTTCTTC. It translates to CASRVWSGGVESYNEQFF.

This clonotype turned up a few times. The chain combines TRBV10-3 with TRBJ2-2; D possibly corresponds to TRBD1 (6 bases). V lost 11 bases and J 4 bases, leaving 20 bases between the germline ends. This CDR3 is built from 15 residues. The V gene's germline CDR1 is ENHRY and CDR2 SYGVKD. CDR3 DNA: TGTGCCCTCCGACCAGGGCAGGGGATCACCGGGGAGCTGTTTTTT. It specifies CALRPGQGITGELFF.

The chain joins TRBV5-1 to TRBJ2-2; D is possibly TRBD2 (6 bases). The CDR3 consists of 14 residues. The V gene lost 4 bases and the J gene lost 6 bases, with 13 bases spanning the gap. Germline V CDR1 and CDR2: SGHRS, YFSETQ. CDR3 sequence reads: CASSPGLVPGELFF. The CDR3 DNA follows: TGCGCCAGCAGCCCGGGACTCGTTCCCGGGGAGCTGTTTTTT. The full variable domain, with the rest looked up from reference TRBV5-1 and TRBJ2-2, is KAGVTQTPRYLIKTRGQQVTLSCSPISGHRSVSWYQQTPGQGLQFLFEYFSETQRNKGNFPGRFSGRQFSNSRSEMNVSTLELGDSALYLCASSPGLVPGELFFGEGSRLTVL.

V and J are TRBV5-1 and TRBJ1-1, with TRBD1 as a possible D gene (5 bases). V was cut by 0 bases and J by 5 bases, with 11 bases left in between. The CDR3 sequence is 14 residues long. The germline CDR1 and CDR2 sequences are SGHRS and YFSETQ. The CDR3 protein is CASSLVVRGTEAFF. DNA for the CDR3: TGCGCCAGCAGCTTGGTAGTCCGGGGGACTGAAGCTTTCTTT.

A remark on this clonotype: Being one base from a much bigger clone, this may be a read error. The chain joins TRBV13 to TRBJ2-7; D perhaps matches TRBD1 (6 bases). The germline gives CDR1 PRHDT, CDR2 FYEKMQ (reference sequence). The CDR3 is 12 residues long. The CDR3 region is CASSQQGGELYV. The CDR3 DNA reads TGTGCCAGCAGCCAACAGGGTGGGGAGCTGTACGTC.

The rearrangement joins TRBV4-2 to TRBJ2-1, with TRBD2 matching over 8 bases. CDR3 length: 15 amino acids. With V trimmed by 1 base and J by 8 bases, 7 bases remained unmatched. Germline V gene sequence: CDR1 LGHNA, CDR2 YNFKEQ. The CDR3 loop reads CASSQVSGGIDEQFF. The CDR3 region has the DNA TGTGCCAGCAGCCAAGTGAGCGGGGGAATTGATGAGCAGTTCTTC.

This clonotype was detected many times. The rearrangement joins TRBV13 to TRBJ1-5; D might be TRBD1 (6 bases). Germline CDR1 PRHDT, CDR2 FYEKMQ (reference sequence). This CDR3 has 13 amino acids. V gave up 2 bases and J gave up 11 bases, with 13 bases separating them. The chain's CDR3 is CASSLRLEGAQHF. The CDR3 region has the DNA TGTGCCAGCAGCTTACGGCTTGAGGGGGCCCAGCATTTT.

There are many counts of this clonotype. The V gene is TRBV29-1, the J gene TRBJ1-1; D gene ambiguous. The length of the CDR3 is 12 residues. Trimming removed 2 bases at V and 1 base at J, with 5 bases between. Germline V gene lookup returns CDR1 SQVTM and CDR2 ANQGSEA. Here the CDR3 DNA reads TGCAGCGTTGAACCGGAGAACACTGAAGCTTTCTTT. Encoded protein: CSVEPENTEAFF. The full variable domain, its missing parts supplied by reference TRBV29-1 and TRBJ1-1, is SAVISQKPSRDICQRGTSLTIQCQVDSQVTMMFWYRQQPGQSLTLIATANQGSEATYESGFVIDKFPISRPNLTFSTLTVSNMSPEDSSIYLCSVEPENTEAFFGQGTRLTVV.

This clonotype was picked up a small number of times. V gene TRBV5-1 combines with J gene TRBJ2-1; 7 bases are shared with TRBD1. This CDR3 spans 13 amino acids. CDR1 and CDR2 from the germline V gene are SGHRS and YFSETQ. The trim removed 5 bases at V and 6 bases at J, leaving 5 bases unmatched. CDR3 amino acids: CASRMGTANEQFF. As DNA, the CDR3 is TGCGCCAGCAGGATGGGGACAGCCAATGAGCAGTTCTTC.

A few counts support this clonotype. This chain uses TRBV7-9 with TRBJ2-1; 13 positions match TRBD2. V gave up 1 base and J gave up 0 bases; unmatched junction bases: 6. Germline lookup yields CDR1 SEHNR and CDR2 FQNEAQ (reference sequence). The CDR3 is 19 amino acids. CDR3 residues: CASSLVKGLAGISYNEQFF. As DNA, the CDR3 is TGTGCCAGCAGCTTAGTAAAGGGACTAGCGGGGATCTCCTACAATGAGCAGTTCTTC.

The chain couples TRBV11-2 to TRBJ2-1, with 11 nucleotides matching TRBD2. The CDR3 covers 19 residues. Trimming at V came to 6 bases and at J to 6 bases, leaving 19 bases not matched to a gene. Germline V gene sequence: CDR1 SGHAT, CDR2 FQNNGV. The CDR3 DNA follows: TGTGCCAGCAGAAGCAGTAGCGGGGGGGGCTTGGTTGGGTTCAATGAGCAGTTCTTC. As protein: CASRSSSGGGLVGFNEQFF.

This clonotype was observed at least ten times. V and J are TRBV20-1 and TRBJ2-5; a possible D gene is TRBD1 (7 bases). CDR3 length equals 14 residues. The V gene's germline CDR1 is DFQATT and CDR2 SNEGSKA (reference sequence). With 6 bases removed from V and 4 bases from J, the gap between germline ends came to 18 bases. CDR3: CSAKAPGGRETQYF. CDR3 bases: TGCAGTGCCAAGGCACCAGGGGGGCGAGAGACCCAGTACTTC.

This clonotype was observed many times. This chain connects TRBV20-1 to TRBJ1-1, with D tentatively TRBD1 (5 bases). The CDR3 has 13 residues. Trimming removed 3 bases from V and 2 bases from J, with 10 bases in between. The germline CDR1 and CDR2 sequences are DFQATT and SNEGSKA (reference sequence). The CDR3 loop reads CSARDTSNTEAFF. In nucleotides, the CDR3 is TGCAGTGCTAGGGACACGAGTAACACTGAAGCTTTCTTT.

The chain couples TRBV4-2 to TRBJ2-1, with TRBD2 identical over 7 bases. The CDR3 spans 17 residues. CDR1 and CDR2 (germline): LGHNA, YNFKEQ. Losses at the gene ends were 0 bases for V and 0 bases for J; bases not matched to a gene: 5. CDR3 loop: CASSQEGGSSSYNEQFF. The DNA of the CDR3 is TGTGCCAGCAGCCAAGAGGGGGGGTCGAGCTCCTACAATGAGCAGTTCTTC.

The table lists this clonotype with many counts. J is TRBJ2-7 and V is TRBV4-3; D not resolved. Trimming removed 0 bases from V and 0 bases from J, with 6 bases in between. The CDR3 sequence is 14 residues long. CDR1 and CDR2 (germline): LGHNA, YSLEER. The CDR3 here is CASSQDLGSYEQYF. The CDR3 DNA is TGCGCCAGCAGCCAAGATCTGGGCTCCTACGAGCAGTACTTC.

The chain employs TRBV29-1 and TRBJ2-6; D not certain. Between the trimmed V and J ends, which lost 3 bases and 4 bases, there was a span of 22 bases. This CDR3 is 18 amino acids long. The germline CDR1 and CDR2 sequences are SQVTM and ANQGSEA. CDR3 nucleotides: TGCAGCGTTGAGTGGACGCTCCCAAACTCCGGGGGGGCCAACGTCCTGACTTTC. Residues: CSVEWTLPNSGGANVLTF.